This TCR beta chain was captured in a study of cytomegalovirus exposure and HLA in healthy donors (dated by TCRdb to between 2016 and 2019). For the study in its entirety: According to an earlier analysis of 550 to 700 of the donors, 200 million or so T cells yielded 117 million unique TCR beta sequences and less than 300 Gb of sequence data. The study aimed to test whether cataloging public T cell receptors could reveal signatures of past pathogen exposure. The later analysis used no new phenotypic data to find candidate immune exposures, relying instead on TCR beta sequences and their occurrence across donors. A later genetic analysis took genome-wide SNP genotypes for about 65% of the 666 donors and used that subset as a discovery cohort. A later analysis re-analyzed previously published TCR beta repertoires from 600 to 850 donors and added high-resolution HLA genotyping to study TCR occurrence patterns. All discovery cohort repertoires had been generated on a single sequencing platform. The T cell repertoires of 550 to 850 subjects were profiled by immunosequencing and related to cytomegalovirus serostatus. In an earlier analysis of 500 to 650 of the donors, high-throughput TCR beta sequencing was used to judge whether each TCR beta V gene segment behaved as functional or pseudogenic. Typing coverage varied by locus: roughly 620-640 donors for A, B, C, DRB1 and DQB1; roughly 560 for DQA1; more than 600 for DPA1; 450 to 480 for DPB1. Among 398 genotyped donors of the cohort, an average of around 240,000 unique TCR beta nucleotide sequences were sequenced per donor, 15% to 20% of them non-productive. Donor age, sex, ethnicity and CMV serostatus were compiled alongside the repertoire data. Four to six DR-DQ haplotypes were handled as single units for association and clustering, since linkage in the cohort was strong. An early release that covered some 640 HLA-typed donors contained around 300 gigabases of sequencing data and some 87 million unique TCR sequences. Of the roughly 410 genotyped donors, approximately 81% were placed in the genetic ancestry cluster associated with self-reported Caucasian donors. A separate validation cohort of over 95 different subjects was used in addition to the approximately 700-subject first cohort. HLA typing included class I and class II loci at four-digit resolution. The study combined high-throughput TCR immunosequencing, statistical association of individual TCRs with disease status, and machine learning to predict cytomegalovirus infection status.

What the study reported, not specific to this receptor: The cohort was sequenced for TCR beta chains only, and without alpha or paired-chain data the features that could be detected were limited. In a later analysis, about 16,000 TCR beta sequences were associated with specific HLA alleles at a false discovery rate of 0.05. In an earlier analysis of approximately 590 of the donors, most TCR beta V segments were observed in productive rearrangements about 90% or about 30% of the time, broadly matching IMGT annotations. A further reported finding was that TCR beta sequences accurately predicted the HLA-A and HLA-B alleles for most subjects in the first cohort. Presence/absence analyses assumed roughly uniform sequencing depth across donors, an assumption that may not hold. In a later analysis, several top co-occurrence clusters were reported to appear linked to parvovirus B19, influenza, CMV and Epstein-Barr virus. The earlier analysis of fewer than 750 of the donors excluded some 15 rarely observed V segments, including chromosome 9 orphons, because counts were too low. In a later analysis, TCR association rates were found to vary across HLA loci, with the most associated TCRs seen for DRB1 alleles and the fewest for HLA-C alleles. Linkage disequilibrium might explain the correlated functional status among segregating V segments, but an unknown experimental factor could not be excluded. The study listed around 160 TCR beta chains as associated with cytomegalovirus. In both the original and validation cohorts, the classifier was reported to diagnose cytomegalovirus status with high specificity and sensitivity. Compared with equally common non-associated chains, HLA-associated TCR beta chains in a later analysis were more clonally expanded and had lower generation probabilities. A group of highly shared sequence variants was considered likely to be a technical artifact of the sequencing pipeline. According to the authors, the approach could potentially be generalized to other disease states and immunological phenotypes. In a later analysis, most CMV-associated TCR beta chains were found to appear HLA-restricted, with HLA associations seemingly driven largely by CMV exposure. In vitro tests confirmed that a few of the cytomegalovirus-associated TCR beta chains recognize cytomegalovirus antigens. Strong co-occurrence of HLA alleles, especially DR and DQ, made assigning TCR associations to individual alleles difficult. HLA typing was unavailable for some donors at each locus, so association tests used only the typed subset. In a later genetic analysis, fewer N-insertions in productive TCRs were reported among donors in an Asian-associated ancestry cluster than the 666-donor mean. Because the 87-base-pair reads could not distinguish some IMGT-functional V segments, including TRBV6-2 and TRBV6-3, those segments were excluded. Most TCR sequences were seen in very few donors, while some public TCRs were found in many individuals. An association between a missense DCLRE1C variant and V-gene and J-gene trimming of TCR beta chains was found in a later genetic analysis and replicated in an independent cohort. The only immune exposure information available for the cohort was CMV serostatus.

The cohort comprised 666 healthy bone marrow donors. All cohort members were sampled while nominally healthy, although unrecorded immune exposures were likely present. The donor tested CMV seropositive, placing the donor among the 289 seropositive members of the cohort. A peripheral blood sample was provided by each donor, and peripheral blood mononuclear cells were used for TCR beta sequencing. The Qiagen DNeasy Blood Extraction Kit was used to extract genomic DNA from the blood cell samples. Regarding this clone: The clone's antigen remains unknown. It has no much larger one-base neighbor in the sample; base qualities were not kept.

The germline V and J ends show losses of 4 bases and 8 bases respectively, and no gene match explains 13 bases of the junction. The CDR3, from cysteine to phenylalanine, totals 15 residues. The kept DNA is CDR3 alone, 45 bases in frame from the first base. The CDR1 and CDR2 encoded by the germline V gene are LGHNA and YNFKEQ. Library prep was done by the immunoSEQ multiplex PCR assay. A mixture of 60 forward primers for TCR Vbeta segments and 13 reverse primers for TCR Jbeta segments was used in the multiplex PCR. The CDR3 region of rearranged TCR beta genes was amplified from genomic DNA with a multiplex PCR assay. On the Illumina HiSeq System, the amplified TCR beta libraries were sequenced as 87-base-pair reads. On the authors' methods: A later analysis counted around 72 million unique TCR beta chains across the 650 to 800 repertoires, and roughly 9.9 million of these chains were shared by at least two donors. A nearest-neighbor algorithm error-corrected the raw reads and collapsed the reads into unique sequences, merging closely related sequences to remove PCR and sequencing errors. V, D and J gene segments were assigned by aligning CDR3 sequences to IMGT reference sequences. Each retained sequence needed at least a six-nucleotide match to both a V gene segment and a J gene segment. Rearrangements were called productive when the CDR3 lacked stop codons and stayed in frame with V and J; all others were non-productive. Following IMGT convention, CDR3 was defined as the stretch from the second conserved V-encoded cysteine up to the conserved J-encoded phenylalanine. The earlier analysis of 500 to 650 of the donors excluded any sequence lacking an unambiguous match to a single V gene segment. An earlier analysis of a few hundred of the donors called V segments functional above 56.7% productive rearrangements and segregating when the between-donor standard deviation exceeded 5%. A statistical classification framework was built to diagnose cytomegalovirus status from the catalog of TCR beta chain sequences. V and J gene assignment, in a later analysis, came from comparing TCR nucleotide sequences with IMGT/GENE-DB human TR gene sequences. A later analysis assigned CDR3 sequences and most-parsimonious VDJ recombination scenarios with the TCRdist pipeline. A later analysis defined each TCR beta chain by its CDR3 amino acid sequence plus V-gene family, and excluded reads lacking a unique V-gene family. To address suspected cross-contamination and a sequencing artifact, a later analysis removed a few hundred highly shared, low-generation-probability nucleotide sequences. In a later analysis, a clonal expansion index for each public chain was calculated from normalized within-repertoire ranks of inferred template counts. A later analysis computed generation probabilities with a VDJ recombination model fitted to out-of-frame rearrangements, and checked the results against IGoR. In a later analysis, hypergeometric tests were used to score TCR-TCR, TCR-HLA and TCR-CMV co-occurrence, with a repertoire-size bias correction applied to TCR pairs. False discovery rates were estimated in a later analysis by permuting HLA or CMV assignments 20 times. In a later analysis, co-occurring TCRs were grouped with DBSCAN, and TCRdist sequence similarity was added when clustering was performed within HLA-allele-positive subsets. Repertoires with fewer than 30,000 or more than 120,000 public chains, plus five repertoires with anomalous nucleotide sharing, were excluded from co-occurrence clustering. The source is immuneACCESS, and TCRdb retained only in-frame sequences with V and J called. Part of the clones is not carried over; for the studies checked, unresolved V genes explain less than half of this, and the remainder is unexplained. The V and J calls and the clone size are those of that table, but D and trimming were determined from the DNA. In all, the sample holds 150,000 to 200,000 clones, and around 81% of those were seen once. The top ten constitute roughly 2% of the sample.

The TCR comes from a young woman in good health and CMV-seropositive. Input material: PBMCs. Recombination joined TRBV4-2 with TRBJ1-1; 7 central bases correspond to TRBD1. The sequence in DNA is TGTGCCAGCAGCCCCATCTTGGAGGGGGCCAACGAAGCTTTCTTT. Translated, it reads CASSPILEGANEAFF.